This T cell receptor beta chain is from a study of Graves' ophthalmopathy and Graves' hyperthyroidism. For the study at large: Samples of peripheral blood were obtained at initial diagnosis, prior to treatment of any kind.

The authors amplified TCR beta CDR3 regions from RNA transcripts. Amplification began with first-round RT-PCR using HTBI primers, then second-round multiplex PCR was performed. MiXCR, applied by TCRdb to the multiplex PCR reads, yields one record per CDR3 protein. The table has 200,000 to 250,000 distinct CDR3 sequences, about 22% seen once; the top ten hold roughly 39%. Trimming took 9 bases from V and 0 from J, leaving 8 bases between them. The germline V gene has CDR1 MDHEN and CDR2 SYDVKM. This CDR3 is built from 13 residues. This sequence joins TRBV28 and TRBJ2-2, with a possible D match to TRBD1 (6 bases). Specimen: peripheral blood. This clonotype originated in a woman between 45 and 60 years old with Graves' ophthalmopathy. CDR3 nucleotide sequence: TGTGCCAGTCGGGACACGAACACCGGGGAGCTGTTTTTT. Translation gives CASRDTNTGELFF.